This T cell receptor (beta chain) is from a study of early T cells in non-severe SARS-CoV-2 infection. Study details: Sequenced material consisted of bulk RNA (from unsorted whole blood), and chains were unpaired.

In the library, individual cDNA molecules carried attached unique molecular identifiers. A single record per CDR3 protein comes from TCRdb applying MiXCR to the 5' RACE reads. The table has tens of thousands of distinct CDR3 sequences, roughly an eighth seen once; the top ten hold roughly 3%. This clonotype was counted a few times. Its antigen remains unknown. Germline V gene sequence: CDR1 MDHEN, CDR2 SYDVKM. V was clipped by 6 bases and J by 0 bases, with 12 bases between them. CDR3 length equals 15 residues. Study results and caveats: In VDJdb matching, anti-spike CD8 responses were favored while private and CD4 specificities went missing.

Sequencing was performed on whole blood. This TCR derives from an adult who was a healthcare worker with PCR-confirmed SARS-CoV-2 infection or an uninfected control (not recorded which). The chain links TRBV28 to TRBJ2-1; a possible D gene is TRBD2 (7 bases). The CDR3 DNA follows: TGTGCCAGCAGAGGCGGGGGCCGCTCCTACAATGAGCAGTTCTTC. Translated, it gives CASRGGGRSYNEQFF.